One sample yielded the 5 T cell receptor beta chains listed below, sequenced in a study of T cell responses to AZD1222 COVID-19 vaccine. The protocol was immunoSEQ multiplex PCR, while the TCRdb copy is restricted to in-frame clones and leaves out a portion. Altogether over 150,000 clones are present, 80% to 90% being singletons, with the ten largest covering about 0.53%. The sample here was peripheral blood, taken on day 0 of AZD1222 vaccination. Receptors were obtained from an adult in good health.

The chain links TRBV6-6 to TRBJ1-5; D gene ambiguous. V gave up 5 bases and J gave up 0 bases, with 17 bases separating them. Germline V CDR1 and CDR2: MNHNY, SVGAGI (reference sequence). CDR3 size: 17 residues. The CDR3 reads CASSQKPYGDSNQPQHF. The CDR3 DNA is TGTGCCAGCAGTCAGAAGCCCTACGGAGATAGCAATCAGCCCCAGCATTTT.

The gene calls are TRBV28 and TRBJ2-5; TRBD1 aligns across 9 bases. The V gene end was trimmed by 2 bases and the J gene end by 5 bases; junction bases not matched to a gene: 3. There are 14 residues in the CDR3. The germline V gene encodes CDR1 MDHEN and CDR2 SYDVKM. The chain's CDR3 is CASSLMTGGETQYF. The CDR3 DNA follows: TGTGCCAGCAGTTTAATGACAGGGGGGGAGACCCAGTACTTC.

This rearrangement joins TRBV6-5 to TRBJ1-1; weak D call: TRBD1 (5 bases). The CDR3 contains 15 residues. Trimming shortened V by 0 bases and J by 1 base, and 9 bases separated the two germline ends. Germline values: CDR1 MNHEY, CDR2 SVGAGI. The CDR3 DNA follows: TGTGCCAGCAGTTACTCGATGACAGCGAACACTGAAGCTTTCTTT. This gives the protein CASSYSMTANTEAFF.

This sequence joins TRBV11-3 and TRBJ2-2; a possible D gene is TRBD2 (6 bases). The ends were cut back, 1 base at V and 5 bases at J, with 17 bases in the middle. The germline gives CDR1 SGHNT, CDR2 YENEEA. The CDR3 runs 17 residues. This CDR3 is CASSLGRVQGRTGELFF. DNA of the CDR3: TGTGCCAGCAGCTTAGGGAGGGTCCAGGGTCGGACCGGGGAGCTGTTTTTT.

This clone turned up a few times. This chain links TRBV10-1 with TRBJ2-2, with D unresolved. CDR3 length equals 12 residues. From germline, CDR1 is WNHNN and CDR2 SYGVQD (reference sequence). Trimming removed 7 bases at V and 6 bases at J, with 9 bases between. The CDR3 spells CASMVGAGELFF. The CDR3 DNA sequence: TGCGCCAGCATGGTGGGCGCCGGGGAGCTGTTTTTT.